What follows are 32 T cell receptor beta chains derived from one specimen sequenced in a study of HIV-infected patients and healthy controls (dated by TCRdb to the mid-2010s). Library preparation used 5' RACE. The instrument was an Illumina MiSeq. Using SuperScript III with primers targeting the alpha and beta constant regions, 400 to 550 ng of RNA was reverse transcribed. Alpha and beta chain libraries were generated separately via chain-specific third strand synthesis with multiplexing indices. TCRdb reprocessing: public reads trimmed at Q25 with fastp, clones called with MiXCR, in-frame beta chains kept. Identical CDR3 protein sequences are pooled into one entry, listed with their most common genes and DNA. The sample table records 8,000 to 9,000 distinct CDR3 sequences; approximately 9.1% of these occur just once. 9.5% to 12% of the sample rests with the top ten. The study collected follow-up blood from HIV-infected patients roughly three months, about 14 weeks, after antiretroviral therapy began. Since whole blood was used without any cell fractionation, the repertoire reflected all peripheral T cells in unsorted form.

Sample: blood, taken during antiretroviral therapy. The receptors originated from an adult with HIV infection.

This sequence joins TRBV18 and TRBJ1-2, with D uncertain. This CDR3 has 15 residues. Germline-derived CDR1 and CDR2 are KGHSH and LQKENI. Trimming removed 2 bases from V and 0 bases from J, with 10 bases in between. The CDR3 loop reads CASSPVAGSNYGYTF. CDR3 nucleotide sequence: TGTGCCAGCTCACCAGTAGCAGGATCTAACTATGGCTACACCTTC.

This clonotype is medium-sized in the sample. The V gene is TRBV29-1, the J gene TRBJ1-2, with D maybe TRBD1 (5 bases). Trimming cost V 7 bases and J 9 bases, with 15 bases left between them. Germline V gives CDR1 SQVTM, CDR2 ANQGSEA. CDR3 size: 11 residues. CDR3 coding DNA: TGCAGCGCTGGGGACGCCGGTCGCTACACCTTC. This gives the protein CSAGDAGRYTF.

In its sample, this clonotype was seen a few times. The chain carries TRBV12-3 or TRBV12-4 and TRBJ2-1; D unresolved. The V gene lost 8 bases and the J gene lost 7 bases, with 12 bases spanning the gap. This CDR3 has 12 residues. CDR3 amino acids: CASVFGQNEQFF. In DNA, the CDR3 is TGTGCCAGCGTTTTTGGGCAAAATGAGCAGTTCTTC.

This clonotype was counted many times. The chain links TRBV12-3 or TRBV12-4 to TRBJ1-2, with D possibly TRBD1 on 5 matching bases. This CDR3 is built from 12 residues. The V gene lost 3 bases and the J gene lost 8 bases, with 10 bases spanning the gap. The CDR3 DNA is TGTGCCAGCAGTTTTAGGGGCGAGGGCTACACCTTC. Its translation is CASSFRGEGYTF.

This clonotype is medium-sized (0.01 to 0.1%) by share. This chain's CDR3 is CSVEDRFTDTQYF. CDR3 nucleotide sequence: TGCAGCGTTGAAGACAGATTCACAGATACGCAGTATTTT. The gene calls are TRBV29-1 and TRBJ2-3; no firm D call. In germline, CDR1 is SQVTM, CDR2 ANQGSEA. V lost 0 bases and J 2 bases, leaving 6 bases between the germline ends. This CDR3 is built from 13 residues.

This clonotype is medium-sized within its sample. The chain couples TRBV5-1 to TRBJ2-7; TRBD2 matches 9 bases. This CDR3 is 15 amino acids long. V shed 3 bases and J 5 bases; nucleotides not matched to a gene: 9. Per the germline V gene, CDR1 is SGHRS and CDR2 is YFSETQ. The CDR3 reads CASSYYSGSRNEQYF. The CDR3 DNA sequence: TGCGCCAGCAGCTATTATAGCGGGAGCCGGAACGAGCAGTACTTC.

This clonotype was counted many times. The V call is TRBV4-2, the J call TRBJ1-2; 7 positions match TRBD1. CDR3 size: 14 residues. After removal of 0 bases from V and 8 bases from J, the junction contained 6 bases not matched to a gene. Germline assignment: CDR1 LGHNA and CDR2 YNFKEQ. CDR3 in DNA: TGTGCCAGCAGCCAAGAGGGACAGCCAGGGGGCTACACCTTC. Translated: CASSQEGQPGGYTF.

This clonotype is judged medium-sized. The chain employs TRBV5-1 and TRBJ2-1; D possibly corresponds to TRBD2 (5 bases). The CDR3 runs 13 residues. V was clipped by 1 base and J by 6 bases, with 8 bases between them. CDR1 and CDR2 from the germline V gene are SGHRS and YFSETQ. This CDR3 reads CASSLNGGNEQFF. The CDR3 bases are TGCGCCAGCAGCTTGAACGGAGGCAATGAGCAGTTCTTC.

This clonotype was picked up many times. The gene calls are TRBV7-9 and TRBJ2-3; 8 bases map to TRBD1. The V and J ends lost 6 bases and 1 base, in that order; junction bases with no gene match: 15. The CDR3 length is 18 residues. CDR1 and CDR2 (germline): SEHNR, FQNEAQ (reference sequence). The CDR3 coding sequence is TGTGCCAGCAGGGAACAGGGGGTCAGACGGATACGCACAGATACGCAGTATTTT. As protein: CASREQGVRRIRTDTQYF.

This clonotype was counted many times. The rearrangement links TRBV20-1 to TRBJ2-5, with D perhaps assigned TRBD1 or TRBD2 (5 bases each). The ends were cut back, 5 bases at V and 0 bases at J, with 22 bases in the middle. The CDR3 covers 17 residues. Germline lookup yields CDR1 DFQATT and CDR2 SNEGSKA (reference sequence). The chain's CDR3 is CSAFRTRPGTDQETQYF. For the CDR3, the DNA is TGCAGTGCTTTTCGAACTAGGCCCGGGACGGACCAAGAGACCCAGTACTTC.

This clonotype was recorded at least ten times. V usage is TRBV18 and J usage is TRBJ2-5; 9 bases agree with TRBD1. J gave up 0 bases and V 6 bases, and 5 bases lay outside the gene matches. The germline gives CDR1 KGHSH, CDR2 LQKENI. This CDR3 comprises 15 residues. The CDR3 region is CASSPGQGHQETQYF. The CDR3 coding sequence is TGTGCCAGCTCCCCGGGACAGGGTCACCAAGAGACCCAGTACTTC.

This clonotype is labeled as medium-sized. The V and J genes are TRBV20-1 and TRBJ2-3; unclear D gene. CDR1 and CDR2 (germline): DFQATT, SNEGSKA (reference sequence). V shed 5 bases and J shed 7 bases, with 13 bases lying between them. CDR3 size: 12 residues. The CDR3: CSAPGNGYTQYF. CDR3 nucleotides: TGCAGTGCTCCGGGCAACGGTTATACGCAGTATTTT.

This clonotype was detected many times. The gene calls are TRBV11-2 and TRBJ1-6; TRBD1 is a possible D gene (5 bases). The germline V gene encodes CDR1 SGHAT and CDR2 FQNNGV. The CDR3 sequence is 15 residues long. V lost 0 bases and J lost 7, with 10 bases in between. The CDR3 loop is CASSLDGRGNSPLHF. The CDR3, as DNA: TGTGCCAGCAGCTTAGATGGGAGGGGAAATTCACCCCTCCACTTT.

The rearrangement uses TRBV7-2 and TRBJ2-5; D is unclear. Trimming shortened V by 1 base and J by 1 base, and 1 base separated the two germline ends. Germline V gene data show CDR1 as SGHTA and CDR2 as FQGNSA. The CDR3 has 12 residues. The CDR3 protein is CASSLVQETQYF. CDR3 nucleotides: TGTGCCAGCAGCTTAGTCCAAGAGACCCAGTACTTC.

This clonotype was detected only a few times. The J gene is TRBJ2-3, the V gene TRBV4-3, with 8 bases that match TRBD2. The CDR3 is 17 residues long. Germline values: CDR1 LGHNA, CDR2 YSLEER. Trimming cost V 1 base and J 4 bases; bases outside gene matches: 10. The CDR3 spells CASSQVSSAGGSDTQYF. In DNA, the CDR3 is TGCGCCAGCAGCCAAGTGTCTAGCGCGGGAGGATCAGATACGCAGTATTTT.

By sample share, this clonotype is medium-sized. The chain carries TRBV19 and TRBJ1-4; D not certain. V shed 4 bases and J shed 8 bases, with 20 bases lying between them. Germline CDR1 LNHDA, CDR2 SQIVND (reference sequence). The CDR3 has 16 residues. The CDR3 loop is CASSTWTTDLNEKLFF. The CDR3 region has the DNA TGTGCCAGTAGTACTTGGACCACAGATTTAAACGAAAAACTGTTTTTT.

This clonotype is deemed medium-sized. The chain has TRBV2 and TRBJ1-4; 9 bases are a match to TRBD1. The V gene's germline CDR1 is SNHLY and CDR2 FYNNEI. V lost 7 bases, J lost 2 bases, and 2 bases stayed unmatched. CDR3 length: 14 residues. The CDR3: CASTGTGTNEKLFF. The CDR3 DNA follows: TGTGCCAGCACCGGGACAGGGACTAATGAAAAACTGTTTTTT.

The J gene is TRBJ2-2, the V gene TRBV28; D may correspond to TRBD1 or TRBD2 (5 bases each). The germline gives CDR1 MDHEN, CDR2 SYDVKM. This CDR3 is built from 16 residues. V gave up 2 bases and J gave up 4 bases, with 14 bases separating them. CDR3 loop: CASSLNRGVFTGELFF. DNA of the CDR3: TGTGCCAGCAGTTTAAATCGAGGGGTTTTCACCGGGGAGCTGTTTTTT.

This clonotype is medium-sized by share. This sequence joins TRBV4-1 and TRBJ2-5; 7 nucleotides line up with TRBD1. Germline loops: CDR1 MGHRA, CDR2 YSYEKL. V shed 0 bases and J 2 bases; nucleotides not matched to a gene: 9. This CDR3 has 17 amino acids. CDR3 bases: TGCGCCAGCAGCCAAGATCAACAGGGGCCGCTTCAAGAGACCCAGTACTTC. This encodes CASSQDQQGPLQETQYF.

Notes on this clonotype: Since a much larger clone is just one base distant, this may be a read error. This chain joins TRBV6-2 or TRBV6-3 and TRBJ1-1; the match to TRBD1 covers 9 bases. Per germline, CDR1 MNHEY and CDR2 SVGEGT. This CDR3 region has 15 residues. The CDR3 loop is CASSHGTGTYTEALF. In DNA, the CDR3 is TGTGCCAGCAGCCACGGGACAGGGACGTACACTGAAGCTCTCTTT.

By proportion, this clonotype is medium-sized. The V gene is TRBV19, the J gene TRBJ2-2; TRBD2 might be the D (5 bases). CDR3 length equals 15 residues. Germline V CDR1 and CDR2: LNHDA, SQIVND (reference sequence). Trimming shortened V by 10 bases and J by 10 bases, and 25 bases separated the two germline ends. This CDR3 is CATNSNGVNPEELFF. Written as DNA, the CDR3 is TGTGCCACCAATTCTAACGGGGTAAATCCGGAGGAGCTGTTTTTT.

The chain couples TRBV28 to TRBJ1-1; 7 bases are a match to TRBD1. CDR1 is MDHEN and CDR2 is SYDVKM in the germline V gene. The ends lost 6 bases at V and 3 bases at J; junction bases unmatched: 10. The CDR3 has 15 residues. The CDR3 loop is CASRGYRGRYTEAFF. In DNA form, the CDR3 reads TGTGCCAGCAGGGGATACAGGGGTAGATACACTGAAGCTTTCTTT.

This clonotype has at least ten counts. The chain recombines TRBV2 with TRBJ2-2; 7 nucleotides line up with TRBD2. This CDR3 is built from 16 residues. Germline trimming cut 4 bases from V and 3 bases from J; bases unmatched to any gene: 8. The germline CDR1 and CDR2 sequences are SNHLY and FYNNEI. The CDR3 DNA is TGTGCCAGCAGTGCGAAGGGACTAAAACACACCGGGGAGCTGTTTTTT. Translated: CASSAKGLKHTGELFF.

This clonotype was counted ten times or more. CDR3 region: CASSVPGPGNTIYF. The CDR3 DNA follows: TGTGCCAGCAGTGTCCCGGGACCTGGAAACACCATATATTTT. This chain connects TRBV12-3 or TRBV12-4 to TRBJ1-3, with D perhaps TRBD1 (5 bases). The CDR3 runs 14 residues. Trimming took off 5 bases at V and 2 bases at J, with 10 bases between the two ends.

The chain couples TRBV20-1 to TRBJ2-7; D not certain. Trimming removed 1 base from V and 3 bases from J, with 7 bases in between. The germline gives CDR1 DFQATT, CDR2 SNEGSKA (reference sequence). CDR3 length: 12 amino acids. CDR3 sequence reads: CSARGPVYEQYF. The CDR3 nucleotides are TGCAGTGCTAGAGGCCCCGTCTACGAGCAGTACTTC.

This clonotype is classed as medium-sized. The rearrangement uses TRBV28 and TRBJ2-1, with a tentative D call TRBD1 (6 bases). CDR3 length: 11 residues. V was trimmed by 5 bases and J by 10 bases, leaving 9 bases between them. Per the germline V gene, CDR1 is MDHEN and CDR2 is SYDVKM. DNA for the CDR3: TGTGCCAGCAGTACAGACAGGGAGCAGTTCTTC. Protein: CASSTDREQFF.

This clonotype was found many times. The genes are TRBV6-5 and TRBJ2-2, with 11 bases aligning to TRBD1. From germline, CDR1 is MNHEY and CDR2 SVGAGI. The CDR3 runs 15 residues. Trimming removed 1 base from V and 6 bases from J; junction bases left unmatched: 1. CDR3 nucleotide sequence: TGTGCCAGCAGTTACTGGACAGGGGGCTCCGGGGAGCTGTTTTTT. Translation: CASSYWTGGSGELFF.

The genes are TRBV19 and TRBJ2-1, with D tentatively TRBD1 or TRBD2 (6 bases each). CDR3 length: 14 residues. V lost 10 bases to trimming and J lost 3 bases, with 16 bases between them. CDR1 is LNHDA and CDR2 is SQIVND in the germline V gene (reference sequence). The CDR3 loop is CATNQQGGYNEQFF. CDR3 DNA: TGTGCCACCAACCAACAGGGAGGCTACAATGAGCAGTTCTTC.

This clonotype appeared a few times. J is TRBJ1-3 and V is TRBV20-1; 8 bases map to TRBD1. Per the germline V gene, CDR1 is DFQATT and CDR2 is SNEGSKA (reference sequence). This CDR3 contains 15 residues. Trimming took 6 bases from V and 2 from J; bases not matched to a gene: 9. This chain's CDR3 is CSAQTGGATGNTIYF. The DNA for the CDR3 is TGCAGTGCCCAAACAGGGGGAGCAACTGGAAACACCATATATTTT.

The chain is built from TRBV19 and TRBJ2-3; TRBD2 matches at 12 bases. The CDR3 runs to 16 residues. Germline-derived CDR1 and CDR2 are LNHDA and SQIVND (reference sequence). Germline trimming cut 4 bases from V and 1 base from J; bases unmatched to any gene: 3. CDR3: CASSTLAGGRTDTQYF. The CDR3 DNA reads as TGTGCCAGTAGTACCCTAGCGGGGGGGCGCACAGATACGCAGTATTTT.

By share, this clonotype counts as medium-sized. This chain uses TRBV7-8 with TRBJ1-5; 9 bases are a match to TRBD1. V lost 5 bases and J lost 6; bases outside the gene matches: 11. Germline lookup yields CDR1 SGHVS and CDR2 FQNEAQ. The length of the CDR3 is 16 residues. CDR3 nucleotides: TGTGCCAGCAGCCCGGACAGGGGTTGGTCTAGTCAGCCCCAGCATTTT. It translates to CASSPDRGWSSQPQHF. Full variable domain (remainder filled in from reference TRBV7-8 and TRBJ1-5): GAGVSQSPRYKVAKRGQDVALRCDPISGHVSLFWYQQALGQGPEFLTYFQNEAQLDKSGLPSDRFFAERPEGSVSTLKIQRTQQEDSAVYLCASSPDRGWSSQPQHFGDGTRLSIL.

In this sample, this clonotype turned up many times. This chain links TRBV7-9 with TRBJ2-5; D is possibly TRBD1 or TRBD2 (5 bases each). Trimming removed 5 bases from V and 2 bases from J, with 12 bases in between. Germline CDR1 SEHNR, CDR2 FQNEAQ (reference sequence). CDR3 length: 14 amino acids. This CDR3 reads CASSPGTGQETQYF. CDR3 bases: TGTGCCAGCAGCCCAGGGACGGGGCAAGAGACCCAGTACTTC.